A single sample is the source of the 24 T cell receptor beta chains below, sequenced in a study of T cells in Graves' hyperthyroidism and ophthalmopathy. From RNA transcripts, TCR beta CDR3 regions were amplified. Initially, a first-round RT-PCR of the TCR CDR3 employed the HTBI primer set. TCRdb re-called the multiplex PCR reads with MiXCR, one entry per CDR3 protein. The sample carries about 640,000 distinct CDR3 sequences, roughly 15% recorded once. The sample consisted of blood. Source of these receptors: a woman aged 50 to 65 with Graves' ophthalmopathy.

This clonotype was recorded at least ten times. V usage is TRBV18 and J usage is TRBJ1-4; the D is unclear. Germline CDR1 KGHSH, CDR2 LQKENI. The CDR3 is 15 residues long. V lost 2 bases to trimming and J lost 0 bases, with 7 bases between them. This CDR3 is CASSPFSATNEKLFF. CDR3 nucleotide sequence: TGTGCCAGCTCACCATTCTCAGCAACTAATGAAAAACTGTTTTTT.

Points on this clonotype: Possible read error: a much larger clone is one base away. The gene calls are TRBV29-1 and TRBJ2-3; 8 bases are a match to TRBD1. This CDR3 region has 13 residues. Germline assignment: CDR1 SQVTM and CDR2 ANQGSEA. CDR3 in amino acids: CSAQGAGTGTQYF. The CDR3 DNA reads TGCAGCGCCCAGGGGGCAGGCACAGGTACGCAGTATTTT.

This clonotype appeared a few times. V is TRBV4-3 and J is TRBJ2-3; no definite D call. Germline CDR1 is LGHNA and CDR2 is YSLEER. The CDR3 sequence is 15 residues long. With 3 bases removed from V and 4 bases from J, the gap between germline ends came to 14 bases. In DNA form, the CDR3 reads TGCGCCAGCAGCCAGGACCGCGCAAAGGCAGATACGCAGTATTTT. Translating gives CASSQDRAKADTQYF.

The table lists this clonotype with a few counts. This chain uses TRBV3-1 with TRBJ2-1; D uncertain. CDR1 and CDR2 from the germline V gene are LGHDT and YNNKEL (reference sequence). The length of the CDR3 is 15 residues. The germline V and J ends were trimmed by 1 base and 1 base, with 8 bases remaining between them. In DNA form, the CDR3 reads TGTGCCAGCAGCCAAGTATGGCCGTCCTACAATGAGCAGTTCTTC. Translating it yields CASSQVWPSYNEQFF.

This clonotype was recorded at least ten times. The chain has TRBV7-8 and TRBJ1-3; D is uncertain. Germline CDR1 and CDR2: SGHVS and FQNEAQ. V lost 2 bases to trimming and J lost 0 bases, with 8 bases between them. The length of the CDR3 is 15 residues. The CDR3 reads CASSLRLRSGNTIYF. CDR3 in DNA: TGTGCCAGCAGCTTAAGACTCCGCTCTGGAAACACCATATATTTT.

This clonotype was counted many times. V gene TRBV7-3 combines with J gene TRBJ2-1; TRBD2 matches 9 bases. CDR1 and CDR2 from the germline V gene are SGHTA and FQGTGA. Trimming took 3 bases from V and 3 from J; bases not matched to a gene: 3. This CDR3 comprises 15 residues. The DNA for the CDR3 is TGTGCCAGCAGCTTTGGCGGGAGGGGCTACAATGAGCAGTTCTTC. It yields the protein CASSFGGRGYNEQFF.

This clonotype was counted only a few times. The J gene is TRBJ2-3, the V gene TRBV6-5, with 7 bases lining up with TRBD2. There are 15 residues in the CDR3. Germline V CDR1 and CDR2: MNHEY, SVGAGI. The J segment lost 3 bases and the V segment lost 0 bases, leaving 3 bases of the junction unmatched. CDR3: CASSYSTSVTDTQYF. The CDR3 nucleotides read TGTGCCAGCAGTTACTCCACTAGCGTTACAGATACGCAGTATTTT.

The table lists this clonotype with many counts. The chain combines TRBV11-2 with TRBJ2-5; 10 bases fit TRBD1. Germline V CDR1 and CDR2: SGHAT, FQNNGV. The CDR3 is made up of 15 amino acids. Germline trimming cut 3 bases from V and 4 bases from J; bases unmatched to any gene: 5. CDR3 sequence reads: CASSFDRGLGETQYF. The CDR3 DNA follows: TGTGCCAGCAGCTTCGACAGGGGGCTGGGAGAGACCCAGTACTTC.

A few counts support this clonotype. V gene TRBV24-1 combines with J gene TRBJ2-1, with 9 nucleotides matching TRBD2. The ends lost 3 bases at V and 6 bases at J; junction bases unmatched: 14. The V gene's germline CDR1 is KGHDR and CDR2 SFDVKD. This CDR3 comprises 18 residues. The chain's CDR3 is CATSDPREASGIGNEQFF. DNA for the CDR3: TGTGCCACCAGTGATCCTCGTGAGGCTAGCGGGATTGGCAATGAGCAGTTCTTC.

This chain uses TRBV4-3 with TRBJ2-1; TRBD2 matches at 13 bases. Germline V gene data show CDR1 as LGHNA and CDR2 as YSLEER. The CDR3 length is 16 residues. V shed 1 base, J shed 3 bases, and the junction held 0 bases outside the gene matches. As DNA, the CDR3 is TGCGCCAGCAGCCAAGGGACTAGCGGGGGCTACAATGAGCAGTTCTTC. This sequence encodes CASSQGTSGGYNEQFF.

DNA for the CDR3: TGTGCCAGCAATCGGGGGCTCATTTCCTACAATGAGCAGTTCTTC. This sequence encodes CASNRGLISYNEQFF. The chain uses TRBV2 and TRBJ2-1; D possibly matches TRBD1 or TRBD2 (6 bases each). Germline CDR1 SNHLY, CDR2 FYNNEI. Trimming stripped 7 bases from V and 1 base from J, with 14 bases between. The CDR3 is 15 residues long.

In regard to this clonotype: Being one base from a much bigger clone, this may be a read error. The chain uses TRBV12-3 or TRBV12-4 and TRBJ2-7; weak D call: TRBD1 (6 bases). V shed 4 bases and J shed 4 bases, with 17 bases lying between them. CDR3 length: 15 amino acids. The CDR3 DNA reads TGTGCCAGCAGTTCTGGGACATCATCGGAGTACGAGCAGTACTTC. Encoded protein: CASSSGTSSEYEQYF.

This clonotype occurred many times. J is TRBJ2-2 and V is TRBV28; TRBD1 agrees at 8 bases. The CDR3 has 16 residues. In germline, CDR1 is MDHEN, CDR2 SYDVKM. V dropped 2 bases and J dropped 5; count of bases not matched to a gene: 7. CDR3 loop: CASSLAQGVLTGELFF. The CDR3 DNA sequence: TGTGCCAGCAGTTTAGCACAGGGGGTTTTGACCGGGGAGCTGTTTTTT.

Ten or more counts support this clonotype. This chain connects TRBV6-2 or TRBV6-3 to TRBJ2-7; TRBD1 might be the D (5 bases). CDR3 length equals 12 residues. From germline, CDR1 is MNHEY and CDR2 SVGEGT. The ends were cut back, 10 bases at V and 0 bases at J, with 10 bases in the middle. The CDR3 sequence is CATNRRSYEQYF. The CDR3 nucleotides read TGTGCCACTAACAGGCGCTCCTACGAGCAGTACTTC.

This clonotype has a count of ten or more. V and J are TRBV28 and TRBJ2-7; no clear D gene. This CDR3 region has 13 residues. The V end was cut by 7 bases, the J end by 5 bases, with 15 bases between. Per germline, CDR1 MDHEN and CDR2 SYDVKM. CDR3 sequence (DNA): TGTGCCAGCACATATGGCCACCTAAACGAGCAGTACTTC. Protein: CASTYGHLNEQYF.

This chain connects TRBV7-9 to TRBJ2-5, with TRBD2 matching 12 bases. V lost 8 bases to trimming and J lost 1 base; unmatched junction nucleotides: 17. The CDR3 sequence is 19 residues long. The germline CDR1 and CDR2 sequences are SEHNR and FQNEAQ (reference sequence). CDR3 in amino acids: CASPPETSGSKWGQETQYF. DNA of the CDR3: TGTGCCAGCCCTCCCGAGACTAGCGGGAGTAAGTGGGGCCAAGAGACCCAGTACTTC.

In this sample, this clonotype turned up many times. This chain connects TRBV20-1 to TRBJ2-3; TRBD2 agrees at 8 bases. Germline values: CDR1 DFQATT, CDR2 SNEGSKA (reference sequence). The CDR3 totals 15 residues. The CDR3 spells CSYFVPSGLTDTQYF. The CDR3, as DNA: TGCAGCTATTTCGTCCCTAGCGGGCTCACAGATACGCAGTATTTT.

This clonotype was recorded at least ten times. The chain has TRBV20-1 and TRBJ1-2; 7 bases agree with TRBD1. Germline CDR1 DFQATT, CDR2 SNEGSKA (reference sequence). This CDR3 is built from 13 residues. V lost 4 bases to trimming and J lost 0 bases; unmatched junction nucleotides: 2. CDR3 sequence: CSANRGSNYGYTF. The CDR3 DNA reads as TGCAGTGCTAACAGGGGTTCTAACTATGGCTACACCTTC.

This clonotype was recorded many times. V is TRBV18 and J is TRBJ2-7; 8 nucleotides match TRBD1. Germline loops: CDR1 KGHSH, CDR2 LQKENI. CDR3 length equals 14 residues. J was trimmed by 7 bases and V by 2 bases; bases with no gene match: 7. The CDR3 spells CASSPSQGAREQYF. In DNA form, the CDR3 reads TGTGCCAGCTCACCAAGCCAGGGGGCGCGTGAGCAGTACTTC.

This clonotype appeared many times. V usage is TRBV9 and J usage is TRBJ2-1; perhaps TRBD2 as D (5 bases). The CDR3 covers 16 residues. Between the trimmed V and J ends, which lost 1 base and 2 bases, there was a span of 13 bases. Germline loops: CDR1 SGDLS, CDR2 YYNGEE. As DNA, the CDR3 is TGTGCCAGCAGCGTATCAGCGGAGATCGCCTACAATGAGCAGTTCTTC. As protein: CASSVSAEIAYNEQFF.

This clonotype was recorded at least ten times. The V and J genes are TRBV7-8 and TRBJ2-1; 8 bases are shared with TRBD2. This CDR3 region has 15 residues. Germline CDR1 reads SGHVS; CDR2 reads FQNEAQ. The V gene end was trimmed by 4 bases and the J gene end by 2 bases; junction bases not matched to a gene: 4. CDR3 DNA: TGTGCCAGCAGCTCCGGGGGGGGAGCCTACAATGAGCAGTTCTTC. The encoded protein is CASSSGGGAYNEQFF.

On this clonotype: A much larger clone differs from this one at a single base, so this may be a read error. The gene calls are TRBV6-2 or TRBV6-3 and TRBJ1-1; D gene uncertain. CDR3 length: 13 amino acids. Germline-derived CDR1 and CDR2 are MNHEY and SVGEGT. CDR3 in DNA: TGTGCCAGCACATTCCCCATGAACACTGGAGCTTTCTTT. Translation: CASTFPMNTGAFF.

This clonotype was recorded many times. The V gene is TRBV6-2 or TRBV6-3, the J gene TRBJ2-7; D is possibly TRBD1 (6 bases). The CDR3 is 15 amino acids. CDR1 is MNHEY, CDR2 SVGEGT, per germline. The V end was cut by 2 bases, the J end by 0 bases, with 11 bases between. CDR3 amino acids: CASSYLDSSSYEQYF. The CDR3 DNA is TGTGCCAGCAGTTACCTGGACAGTAGCTCCTACGAGCAGTACTTC.

The rearrangement uses TRBV6-6 and TRBJ2-1; TRBD2 is a possible D gene (8 bases). With 0 bases removed from V and 6 bases from J, the gap between germline ends came to 18 bases. The CDR3 has 17 residues. Germline assignment: CDR1 MNHNY and CDR2 SVGAGI (reference sequence). The CDR3 DNA follows: TGTGCCAGCAGTTACTCGACAGGGACTAGGTGGGGCAATGAGCAGTTCTTC. Its protein product is CASSYSTGTRWGNEQFF.